A single sample is the source of the 16 T cell receptor beta chains below, sequenced in a study of beta chain features in type 1 diabetes. General study findings and limits: For Type 1 diabetes patients, all four CD4+ subsets carried TCRB CDR3s that were moderately but significantly shorter.

Investigators reverse transcribed all isolated RNA, so they sequenced expressed TCRB transcripts. The data were produced by immunoSEQ multiplex PCR, yet TCRdb's version contains in-frame clones alone and is incomplete. The sample shows approximately 730,000 clones, roughly 13% of them seen only once. Their target antigens are unknown. The sequenced sample consisted of naive CD4+ T cells from blood. All receptors come from a man aged 18 to 29 with type 1 diabetes.

V is TRBV30 and J is TRBJ1-2; 9 nucleotides match TRBD1. The CDR3 spans 14 residues. Germline CDR1 reads GTSNPN; CDR2 reads SVGIG (reference sequence). Trimming removed 4 bases from V and 3 bases from J; junction bases left unmatched: 6. The CDR3 DNA sequence: TGTGCCTGGACCCCGGACAGGGGTCACTATGGCTACACCTTC. Protein: CAWTPDRGHYGYTF.

This clone was detected a few times. The chain recombines TRBV27 with TRBJ2-3; D is perhaps TRBD1 or TRBD2 (5 bases each). The CDR3 length is 15 residues. Germline CDR1 is MNHEY and CDR2 is SMNVEV (reference sequence). Trimming left V 5 bases short and J 4 bases short, with 16 bases between. The CDR3 is CASSPRTPGPDTQYF. In DNA form, the CDR3 reads TGTGCCAGCAGTCCTCGGACCCCGGGGCCAGATACGCAGTATTTT.

The chain uses TRBV30 and TRBJ1-1; D may be TRBD1 (6 bases). Germline-derived CDR1 and CDR2 are GTSNPN and SVGIG (reference sequence). Trimming pared 5 bases from V and 9 bases from J, leaving 13 bases between. The CDR3 length is 11 residues. The CDR3 DNA sequence: TGTGCCTGGTCGAACAGGGCCCAAGCTTTCTTT. Amino acids: CAWSNRAQAFF.

This clone has just a few counts. The chain has TRBV10-3 and TRBJ2-1; D unresolved. Trimming shortened V by 7 bases and J by 4 bases, and 17 bases separated the two germline ends. Germline CDR1 is ENHRY and CDR2 is SYGVKD. This CDR3 has 15 amino acids. CDR3 nucleotide sequence: TGTGCCATCACCCCCCGTGAGTCAGGTTACAATGAGCAGTTCTTC. The encoded protein is CAITPRESGYNEQFF.

This chain joins TRBV10-3 and TRBJ2-7; D might be TRBD2 (6 bases). V dropped 4 bases and J dropped 5 bases, with 6 bases sitting between them. The CDR3 length is 11 residues. Germline CDR1 ENHRY, CDR2 SYGVKD. This chain's CDR3 is CAISAGDEQYF. The CDR3 nucleotides are TGTGCCATCAGTGCGGGGGACGAGCAGTACTTC.

The chain couples TRBV5-4 to TRBJ1-1; maybe TRBD1 (5 bases). The CDR3 has 12 amino acids. CDR1 is SGHNT, CDR2 YYREEE, per germline (reference sequence). V was cut by 4 bases and J by 4 bases, with 8 bases left in between. The chain's CDR3 is CASSADSTEAFF. In DNA, the CDR3 is TGTGCCAGCAGCGCCGACAGCACTGAAGCTTTCTTT.

The table lists this clone with a few counts. The chain joins TRBV19 to TRBJ1-5; D gene unclear. The CDR3 contains 13 residues. The V end was cut by 7 bases, the J end by 6 bases, with 13 bases between. The V gene's germline CDR1 is LNHDA and CDR2 SQIVND (reference sequence). Here the CDR3 DNA reads TGTGCCAGTACCCTTGGGGTTGGTCAGCCCCAGCATTTT. Its translation: CASTLGVGQPQHF.

This clone was detected only a few times. The same CDR3 is also encoded by other DNA sequences in this sample. The chain couples TRBV5-1 to TRBJ1-6, with 7 positions matching TRBD1. This CDR3 comprises 14 residues. In germline, CDR1 is SGHRS, CDR2 YFSETQ. The trim removed 0 bases at V and 8 bases at J, leaving 2 bases unmatched. The CDR3 DNA follows: TGCGCCAGCAGCTTGGGACAGGGTGATTCACCCCTCCACTTT. It codes for CASSLGQGDSPLHF.

This clone showed up just a few times. The J gene is TRBJ2-7, the V gene TRBV18; D might be TRBD1 (5 bases). The ends were cut back, 6 bases at V and 5 bases at J, with 14 bases in the middle. This CDR3 has 13 amino acids. In germline, CDR1 is KGHSH, CDR2 LQKENI. Here the CDR3 reads CASSRAGIDEQYF. DNA for the CDR3: TGTGCCAGCTCTCGGGCAGGGATCGACGAGCAGTACTTC.

The genes are TRBV7-9 and TRBJ1-5; 8 nucleotides line up with TRBD1. The germline V gene has CDR1 SEHNR and CDR2 FQNEAQ (reference sequence). Unmatched junction bases numbered 0, after V lost 3 bases and J lost 2 bases. This CDR3 comprises 14 residues. CDR3 DNA sequence: TGTGCCAGCAGCTTGGACAGGGGCAATCAGCCCCAGCATTTT. This sequence encodes CASSLDRGNQPQHF.

V gene TRBV6-5 combines with J gene TRBJ2-1, with D possibly being TRBD1 (5 bases). From germline, CDR1 is MNHEY and CDR2 SVGAGI. The CDR3 extends over 14 amino acids. With 0 bases removed from V and 9 bases from J, the gap between germline ends came to 12 bases. For the CDR3, the DNA is TGTGCCAGCAGTTACTCCCCGCAGGGAAGTGAGCAGTTCTTC. Translation: CASSYSPQGSEQFF.

The sample holds a few counts of this clone. The V call is TRBV5-1, the J call TRBJ2-7; 9 bases map to TRBD1. Germline V gene sequence: CDR1 SGHRS, CDR2 YFSETQ. This CDR3 contains 16 residues. V was pared by 2 bases and J by 5 bases, with 11 bases of the junction left unmatched. In DNA, the CDR3 is TGCGCCAGCAGCTTCACCCTTGACAGGGGGGACAACGAGCAGTACTTC. Translated, it gives CASSFTLDRGDNEQYF.

The chain couples TRBV30 to TRBJ1-1; D not certain. From germline, CDR1 is GTSNPN and CDR2 SVGIG (reference sequence). Trimming removed 2 bases at V and 3 bases at J, with 7 bases between. This CDR3 spans 12 amino acids. The CDR3, as DNA: TGTGCCTGGAGTCCCTTTTACACTGAAGCTTTCTTT. Its translation: CAWSPFYTEAFF.

The chain recombines TRBV28 with TRBJ2-7, with 7 nucleotides matching TRBD1. Germline CDR1 MDHEN, CDR2 SYDVKM. V lost 2 bases, J lost 4 bases, and 5 bases stayed unmatched. The CDR3 length is 14 residues. The CDR3 coding sequence is TGTGCCAGCAGTTTAGAGGGGGCAAAATACGAGCAGTACTTC. It encodes CASSLEGAKYEQYF.

The chain uses TRBV14 and TRBJ2-3; D is uncertain. CDR1 SGHDN and CDR2 FVKESK come from the germline V gene. The V end lost 4 bases, the J end lost 10 bases, and 12 bases lay between the germline ends. The length of the CDR3 is 12 residues. CDR3 in DNA: TGTGCCAGCAGCCGGGCGGCCTCGGCGCAGTATTTT. Protein sequence: CASSRAASAQYF.

This rearrangement joins TRBV9 to TRBJ1-1; unclear D gene. The CDR3 runs 14 residues. V was cut by 3 bases and J by 1 base, with 10 bases left in between. Germline V gene sequence: CDR1 SGDLS, CDR2 YYNGEE. The CDR3 region has the DNA TGTGCCAGCAGCGCTAGGACGGGGAACACTGAAGCTTTCTTT. The encoded protein is CASSARTGNTEAFF.